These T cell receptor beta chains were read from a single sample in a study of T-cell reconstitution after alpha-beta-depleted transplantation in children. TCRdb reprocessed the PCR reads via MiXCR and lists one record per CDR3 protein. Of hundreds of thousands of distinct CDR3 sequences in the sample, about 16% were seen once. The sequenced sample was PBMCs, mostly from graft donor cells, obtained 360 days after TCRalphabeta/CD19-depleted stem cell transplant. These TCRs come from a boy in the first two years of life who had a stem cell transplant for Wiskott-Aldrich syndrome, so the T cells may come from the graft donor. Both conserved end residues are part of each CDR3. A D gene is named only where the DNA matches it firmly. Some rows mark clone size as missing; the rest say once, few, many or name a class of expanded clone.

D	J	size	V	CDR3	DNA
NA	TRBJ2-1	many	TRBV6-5	CASSPRGFYNEQFF	TGTGCCAGCAGCCCAAGGGGGTTCTACAATGAGCAGTTCTTC
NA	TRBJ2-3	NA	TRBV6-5	CASSYRGGGTDTQYF	TGTGCCAGCAGTTACCGGGGAGGAGGCACAGATACGCAGTATTTT
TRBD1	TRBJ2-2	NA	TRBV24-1	CATRGQVTGELFF	TGTGCCACCAGGGGACAGGTCACCGGGGAGCTGTTTTTT
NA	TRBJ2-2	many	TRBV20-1	CSARGNWDTNTGELFF	TGCAGTGCTAGAGGAAATTGGGACACGAACACCGGGGAGCTGTTTTTT
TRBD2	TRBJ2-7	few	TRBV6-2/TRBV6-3	CASSYSGWRLAGERSYEQYF	TGTGCCAGCAGTTACTCGGGGTGGAGACTAGCGGGAGAAAGATCCTACGAGCAGTACTTC
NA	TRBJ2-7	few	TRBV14	CASSQDPPFMKQYF	TGTGCCAGCAGCCAAGATCCACCCTTTATGAAGCAGTACTTC
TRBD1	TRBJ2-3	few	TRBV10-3	CAIGQGKRGTDTQYF	TGTGCCATCGGACAGGGGAAAAGAGGCACAGATACGCAGTATTTT
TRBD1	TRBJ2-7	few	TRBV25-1	CASKGQGTYEQYF	TGTGCCAGCAAGGGACAGGGAACCTACGAGCAGTACTTC
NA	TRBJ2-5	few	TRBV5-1	CASSPYLRDRETQYF	TGCGCCAGCAGCCCCTACTTGCGAGATAGGGAGACCCAGTACTTC
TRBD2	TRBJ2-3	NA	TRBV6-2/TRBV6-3	CASSYVGLATDTQYF	TGTGCCAGCAGTTACGTGGGACTAGCAACAGATACGCAGTATTTT
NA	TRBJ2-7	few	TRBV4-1	CASSHIGGYKSYEQYF	TGCGCCAGCAGCCACATTGGGGGGTATAAGTCCTACGAGCAGTACTTC
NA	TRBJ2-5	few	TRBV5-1	CASSLRGTQETQYF	TGCGCCAGCAGCTTAAGGGGTACCCAAGAGACCCAGTACTTC
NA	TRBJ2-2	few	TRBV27	CASRGFQNTGELFF	TGTGCCAGCAGGGGGTTTCAAAACACCGGGGAGCTGTTTTTT
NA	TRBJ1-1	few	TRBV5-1	CASSSDGLNTEAFF	TGCGCCAGCAGCTCGGACGGGTTGAACACTGAAGCTTTCTTT
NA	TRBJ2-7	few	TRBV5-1	CASSLIPREPSSYEQYF	TGCGCCAGCAGCTTAATACCCCGGGAGCCGAGCTCCTACGAGCAGTACTTC
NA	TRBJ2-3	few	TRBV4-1	CASSPQGRPGADTQYF	TGCGCCAGCAGCCCCCAAGGGAGGCCTGGCGCAGATACGCAGTATTTT
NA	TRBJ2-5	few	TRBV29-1	CSARPFQETQYF	TGCAGCGCCCGGCCCTTCCAAGAGACCCAGTACTTC
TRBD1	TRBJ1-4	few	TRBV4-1	CASRRQGLDEKLFF	TGCGCCAGCAGGCGACAGGGGCTAGATGAAAAACTGTTTTTT
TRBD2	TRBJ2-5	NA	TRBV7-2	CASSLVGGGYQETQYF	TGTGCCAGCAGCTTAGTAGGCGGGGGGTACCAAGAGACCCAGTACTTC
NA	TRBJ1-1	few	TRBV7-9	CASSLLSGLEAFF	TGTGCCAGCAGCTTATTATCCGGACTTGAAGCTTTCTTT
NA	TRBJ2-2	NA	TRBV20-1	CSATGALNTGELFF	TGCAGTGCTACGGGGGCCCTGAACACCGGGGAGCTGTTTTTT
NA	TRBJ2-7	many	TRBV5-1	CASSRGRTYEQYF	TGCGCCAGCAGCAGGGGACGGACCTACGAGCAGTACTTC
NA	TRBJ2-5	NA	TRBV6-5	CASSYPQGGYETQYF	TGTGCCAGCAGTTACCCACAGGGAGGGTACGAGACCCAGTACTTC
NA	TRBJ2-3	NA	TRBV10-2	CARTRSTDTQYF	TGCGCCAGGACCAGAAGCACAGATACGCAGTATTTT
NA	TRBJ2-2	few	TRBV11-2	CASSPGGGLSTGELFF	TGTGCCAGCAGCCCGGGTGGGGGGCTAAGTACCGGGGAGCTGTTTTTT
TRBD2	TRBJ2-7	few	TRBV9	CASSPYRTSGRPSYEQYF	TGTGCCAGCAGCCCTTACCGGACTAGCGGGAGGCCCTCCTACGAGCAGTACTTC
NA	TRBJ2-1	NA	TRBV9	CASSVAGMNEQFF	TGTGCCAGCAGCGTAGCGGGGATGAATGAGCAGTTCTTC
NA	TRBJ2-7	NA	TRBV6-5	CASSYEWGEGYEQYF	TGTGCCAGCAGTTACGAATGGGGAGAGGGCTACGAGCAGTACTTC
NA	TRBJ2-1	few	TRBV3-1	CASSQRVWKQFF	TGTGCCAGCAGCCAACGGGTTTGGAAGCAGTTCTTC
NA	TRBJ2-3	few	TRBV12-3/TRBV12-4	CASWRGRTDTQYF	TGTGCCAGCTGGCGAGGGCGCACAGATACGCAGTATTTT
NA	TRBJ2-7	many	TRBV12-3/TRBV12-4	CASSLRGYEQYF	TGTGCCAGCAGTCTGAGAGGCTACGAGCAGTACTTC
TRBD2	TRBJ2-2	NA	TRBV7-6	CASSLVGLAGMNTGELFF	TGTGCCAGCAGCTTAGTCGGACTAGCGGGGATGAACACCGGGGAGCTGTTTTTT
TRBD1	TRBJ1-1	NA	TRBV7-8	CASSAGQFNTEAFF	TGTGCCAGCAGCGCGGGACAGTTTAACACTGAAGCTTTCTTT
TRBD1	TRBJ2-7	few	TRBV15	CATSRARTGFDEQYF	TGTGCCACCAGCAGAGCGAGGACAGGGTTCGACGAGCAGTACTTC
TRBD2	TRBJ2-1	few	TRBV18	CASSQGLRRGLAPNEQFF	TGTGCCAGCTCACAGGGTCTCCGTAGGGGACTAGCGCCCAATGAGCAGTTCTTC
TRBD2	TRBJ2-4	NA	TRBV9	CASSVGGGGNIQYF	TGTGCCAGCAGCGTAGGGGGGGGAGGAAACATTCAGTACTTC
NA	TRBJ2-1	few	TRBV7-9	CASSSPRGARPYNEQFF	TGTGCCAGCAGCTCCCCCCGGGGAGCCCGCCCCTACAATGAGCAGTTCTTC
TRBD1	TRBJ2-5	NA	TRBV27	CASSQRQGETQYF	TGTGCCAGCAGCCAAAGACAGGGGGAGACCCAGTACTTC
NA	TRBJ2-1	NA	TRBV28	CASSFRQSGSRSSYNEQFF	TGTGCCAGCAGTTTCCGACAGAGCGGGTCAAGGAGCTCCTACAATGAGCAGTTCTTC
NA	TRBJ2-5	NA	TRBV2	CASSGDSHPGETQYF	TGTGCCAGCAGTGGGGACTCCCACCCGGGAGAGACCCAGTACTTC
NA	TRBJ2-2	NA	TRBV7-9	CASSREVSFTGELFF	TGTGCCAGCAGCCGAGAAGTCAGTTTCACCGGGGAGCTGTTTTTT
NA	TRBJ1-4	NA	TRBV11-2	CASSLRVGAPDEKLFF	TGTGCCAGCAGCTTAAGGGTCGGGGCGCCGGATGAAAAACTGTTTTTT
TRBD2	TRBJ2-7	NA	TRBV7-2	CASSLVGLAVYEQYF	TGTGCCAGCAGCTTAGTGGGACTAGCGGTCTACGAGCAGTACTTC
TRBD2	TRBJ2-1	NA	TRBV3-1	CASSQRGSGKVYEQFF	TGTGCCAGCAGCCAAAGGGGTAGCGGGAAGGTCTATGAGCAGTTCTTC
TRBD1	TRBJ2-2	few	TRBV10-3	CAMAPGTGGTGELFF	TGTGCCATGGCCCCCGGGACAGGGGGCACCGGGGAGCTGTTTTTT
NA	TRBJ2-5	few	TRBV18	CASSGRQETQYF	TGTGCCAGCTCAGGACGCCAAGAGACCCAGTACTTC
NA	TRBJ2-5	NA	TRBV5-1	CASSLAGGARETQYF	TGCGCCAGCAGCTTGGCCGGGGGAGCCAGGGAGACCCAGTACTTC
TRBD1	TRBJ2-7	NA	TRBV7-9	CASSYRDRAYEQYF	TGTGCCAGCAGCTACCGGGACAGGGCCTACGAGCAGTACTTC
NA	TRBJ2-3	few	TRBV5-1	CASSLPSDTQYF	TGCGCCAGCAGCTTGCCCTCAGATACGCAGTATTTT
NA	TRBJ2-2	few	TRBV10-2	CASSDRENTGELFF	TGCGCCAGCAGTGACAGGGAGAACACCGGGGAGCTGTTTTTT
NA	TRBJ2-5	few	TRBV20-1	CSATGVFQETQYF	TGCAGTGCTACAGGGGTTTTCCAAGAGACCCAGTACTTC